Presented here are 17 T cell receptor beta chains from one specimen sequenced in a study of CXCR3-negative and CXCR3-positive naive CD8 T cells. Study-wide findings and caveats: Hydrophobicity was higher for TRB CDR3s found in CXCR3-positive naive cells than in CXCR3-negative naive cells.

No antigen has been identified for these receptors. The libraries of TRB cDNA were prepared using 5' RACE with UMI labels. TCRdb reprocessed the 5' RACE reads, with one entry per CDR3 protein and no DNA. This table holds roughly 80,000 distinct CDR3 sequences. Sequences were obtained from naive CXCR3+ CD8+ T cells from blood. The subset was: CD45RO-CCR7+CD27+CD95- naive CD8+ T cells expressing CXCR3 (TNR3+). These TCRs come from a human donor in good health. Some clones in this sample may be carry-over from other donors' samples.

This sequence joins TRBV29-1 and TRBJ1-3. Germline lookup yields CDR1 SQVTM and CDR2 ANQGSEA. The CDR3 is 14 residues long. CDR3 amino acids: CSVDLGGQANTIYF.

This chain connects TRBV28 to TRBJ1-1; TCRdb names TRBD1, which stays unverified in the absence of DNA. The germline V gene has CDR1 MDHEN and CDR2 SYDVKM. The CDR3 is made up of 14 amino acids. CDR3 region: CASSSDTANTEAFF.

The genes are TRBV25-1 and TRBJ2-1; absent DNA, TCRdb's TRBD2 call cannot be checked. The CDR3 spans 13 residues. Per the germline V gene, CDR1 is MGHDK and CDR2 is SYGVNS. This chain's CDR3 is CASSEGRAVEQFF.

The chain carries TRBV12-3 or TRBV12-4 and TRBJ2-1. CDR3 length: 13 amino acids. The CDR3 is CASSYGKYNEQFF.

This chain links TRBV11-2 with TRBJ2-7; lacking DNA, the TRBD2 call made by TCRdb goes unchecked. The CDR3 is 15 residues long. Germline values: CDR1 SGHAT, CDR2 FQNNGV. The chain's CDR3 is CASSFGGGPFYEQYF. The full variable domain, in which reference TRBV11-2 and TRBJ2-7 provide the parts outside the CDR3, is EAGVAQSPRYKIIEKRQSVAFWCNPISGHATLYWYQQILGQGPKLLIQFQNNGVVDDSQLPKDRFSAERLKGVDSTLKIQPAKLEDSAVYLCASSFGGGPFYEQYFGPGTRLTVT.

The chain links TRBV10-3 to TRBJ2-2; lacking DNA, the TRBD2 call made by TCRdb goes unchecked. Germline V lookup: CDR1 ENHRY, CDR2 SYGVKD. This CDR3 has 18 amino acids. The CDR3 reads CAISPGLAGELGTGELFF.

This sequence joins TRBV29-1 and TRBJ1-2; TCRdb indicates TRBD1, and absent DNA this call remains unverified. The CDR3 runs to 14 residues. CDR1 SQVTM and CDR2 ANQGSEA come from the germline V gene. The CDR3 protein is CSVEGGQVSYGYTF.

This chain uses TRBV21-1 with TRBJ1-5; TCRdb outputs TRBD1, but without DNA this stays unchecked. TRBV21-1 corresponds to a pseudogene. The CDR3 length is 15 residues. CDR3 region: CASIPRTGDVRRQHF.

The chain has TRBV6-6 and TRBJ2-3; TCRdb returns TRBD2, unconfirmable since there is no DNA. This CDR3 contains 15 residues. Germline V gives CDR1 MNHNY, CDR2 SVGAGI (reference sequence). CDR3 sequence reads: CASSYTSGGAGAQYF.

V is TRBV7-9 and J is TRBJ1-5. Germline CDR1 is SEHNR and CDR2 is FQNEAQ (reference sequence). The CDR3 spans 12 residues. This CDR3 is CASSSEGQPQHF. Full variable domain (remainder filled in from reference TRBV7-9 and TRBJ1-5): DTGVSQNPRHKITKRGQNVTFRCDPISEHNRLYWYRQTLGQGPEFLTYFQNEAQLEKSRLLSDRFSAERPKGSFSTLEIQRTEQGDSAMYLCASSSEGQPQHFGDGTRLSIL.

The chain employs TRBV27 and TRBJ2-3; the D call from TCRdb, TRBD1, cannot be confirmed without DNA. The CDR3 totals 12 residues. CDR1 and CDR2 (germline): MNHEY, SMNVEV (reference sequence). This chain's CDR3 is CASSLGPGPRYF.

The chain is built from TRBV4-3 and TRBJ2-7; the D gene TCRdb calls, TRBD1, cannot be checked with no DNA. The CDR3 is 14 residues long. Germline V gives CDR1 LGHNA, CDR2 YSLEER. The CDR3 reads CASSQGVPGYEQYF.

V is TRBV6-4 and J is TRBJ2-2; there is no DNA to check the TCRdb D call of TRBD1. This CDR3 has 15 amino acids. CDR1 and CDR2 from the germline V gene are MRHNA and SNTAGT. This CDR3 is CASSAKGLDTGELFF.

This chain joins TRBV29-1 and TRBJ2-5; with no DNA, the TCRdb D assignment of TRBD2 cannot be verified. In germline, CDR1 is SQVTM, CDR2 ANQGSEA. This CDR3 is 14 amino acids long. CDR3 amino acids: CSVPGLAGWETQYF. Looking up the rest from reference TRBV29-1 and TRBJ2-5 gives the full variable domain: SAVISQKPSRDICQRGTSLTIQCQVDSQVTMMFWYRQQPGQSLTLIATANQGSEATYESGFVIDKFPISRPNLTFSTLTVSNMSPEDSSIYLCSVPGLAGWETQYFGPGTRLLVL.

The chain recombines TRBV6-5 with TRBJ1-5. Per the germline V gene, CDR1 is MNHEY and CDR2 is SVGAGI. The CDR3 totals 13 residues. CDR3 loop: CTSRVGSNQPQHF.

CDR3 amino acids: CASSQVGTNEQFF. The rearrangement uses TRBV4-3 and TRBJ2-1; the TRBD1 assignment by TCRdb is unverifiable without DNA. The CDR3 is made up of 13 amino acids. Germline V gene data show CDR1 as LGHNA and CDR2 as YSLEER.

The chain links TRBV7-9 to TRBJ2-7; TCRdb returns TRBD2, unconfirmable since there is no DNA. The CDR3 contains 14 residues. In germline, CDR1 is SEHNR, CDR2 FQNEAQ (reference sequence). The CDR3 spells CASVQAGASYEQYF.